These T cell receptor beta chains were read from a single sample in a study of pediatric ulcerative colitis. TCRdb's copy holds only in-frame clones and misses some; the assay was immunoSEQ multiplex PCR. The sample yields fewer than 45,000 clones, approximately 87% seen once. Sequencing was done on a sample of blood. These receptors were collected from a girl aged 5-17 years with moderate ulcerative colitis. CDR3s include the opening cysteine and the closing phenylalanine or tryptophan. A D gene is named only where the DNA matches it firmly. Rows may omit the clone size; those that give it use once, few, many or a size class.

v_gene	j_gene	d_gene	abundance	CDR3nt	CDR3aa
TRBV6-1	TRBJ2-7	TRBD1	NA	TGTGCCAGCAGTGGGACAGGCTCCTACGAGCAGTACTTC	CASSGTGSYEQYF
TRBV4-3	TRBJ1-2	NA	few	TGCGCCAGCAGCCAAGGGTGGACGAGAGACCTCTATGGCTACACCTTC	CASSQGWTRDLYGYTF
TRBV6-5	TRBJ2-7	NA	NA	TGTGCCAGCAGTAAACTGGTGGGGGCTGGCTACGAGCAGTACTTC	CASSKLVGAGYEQYF
TRBV5-1	TRBJ2-5	NA	NA	TGCGCCAGCAGCTACGGGGGTAAAGAGACCCAGTACTTC	CASSYGGKETQYF
TRBV7-9	TRBJ1-1	TRBD1	NA	TGTGCCAGCAGCACCCGGACAGGGCGGGTAACTGAAGCTTTCTTT	CASSTRTGRVTEAFF
TRBV19	TRBJ2-7	NA	NA	TGTGCCAGTAGTACCGCGGACGGCTACGAGCAGTACTTC	CASSTADGYEQYF
TRBV6-5	TRBJ1-2	TRBD1	NA	TGTGCCAGCAGTTCGAGACAGGGGAGGTACTATGGCTACACCTTC	CASSSRQGRYYGYTF
TRBV27	TRBJ1-5	NA	NA	TGTGCCAGCAGTTTCATAGGGGACTATCAGCCCCAGCATTTT	CASSFIGDYQPQHF
TRBV30	TRBJ1-6	NA	once	TGTGCCGGCCGGCACTCCGGGTCACCCCTCCACTTT	CAGRHSGSPLHF
TRBV2	TRBJ2-3	TRBD2	NA	TGTGCCACCCCCGGATTCAGCGGGGGCCGCACAGATACGCAGTATTTT	CATPGFSGGRTDTQYF
TRBV30	TRBJ2-7	TRBD1	once	TGTGCCGGGACACTGCGAGGGGGCAGCACCTACGAGCAGTACTTC	CAGTLRGGSTYEQYF
TRBV2	TRBJ1-4	NA	NA	TGTGCCAGCAGTGTGGAGGCTTATGAAAAACTGTTTTTT	CASSVEAYEKLFF
TRBV27	TRBJ1-2	NA	NA	TGTGCCAGCAGTTCCCTCGGGGGGGGCTATGGCTACACCTTC	CASSSLGGGYGYTF
TRBV13	TRBJ1-1	TRBD1	NA	TGTGCCAGCAGCTTATTAACAGGGGGAGTTAACACTGAAGCTTTCTTT	CASSLLTGGVNTEAFF
TRBV6-5	TRBJ2-2	NA	once	TGTGCCAGCAGTTACTCCGGCCTAGCAATGGCCGGGGAGCTGTTTTTT	CASSYSGLAMAGELFF
TRBV9	TRBJ2-3	NA	NA	TGTGCCAGCAGCCTCCGAGGGGGGGGCTCGGGCACAGATACGCAGTATTTT	CASSLRGGGSGTDTQYF
TRBV11-2	TRBJ2-3	NA	NA	TGTGCCAGCAGCCTCGACCGGGATACGCAGTATTTT	CASSLDRDTQYF
TRBV27	TRBJ1-2	TRBD1	few	TGTGCCAGCAGTTTACTCGGACAGGGCTATGGCTACACCTTC	CASSLLGQGYGYTF
TRBV2	TRBJ1-2	TRBD1	NA	TGTGCCAGAAACCAGAAAACAGGGGGCTATGGCTACACCTTC	CARNQKTGGYGYTF
TRBV29-1	TRBJ2-7	TRBD1	NA	TGCAGCGTAGAGACAGGGGGGTACGAGCAGTACTTC	CSVETGGYEQYF
TRBV5-1	TRBJ2-7	TRBD2	NA	TGCGCCAGCAGCTTGGGGACGGGGGGTCTCTACGAGCAGTACTTC	CASSLGTGGLYEQYF
TRBV19	TRBJ2-7	NA	NA	TGTGCCAGTAGTGTCGGGACGCTTAACTACGAGCAGTACTTC	CASSVGTLNYEQYF
TRBV27	TRBJ1-1	NA	NA	TGTGCCAGCAGTTTTAGGCCTCCCGCCAGCCTCACTGAAGCTTTCTTT	CASSFRPPASLTEAFF
TRBV10-3	TRBJ2-1	NA	NA	TGTGCCATCAGTGGAAGTGAGTACAATGAGCAGTTCTTC	CAISGSEYNEQFF
TRBV7-7	TRBJ2-1	TRBD2	NA	TGTGCTAGCAGCTTACTAGCGGGAAATGAGCAGTTCTTC	CASSLLAGNEQFF
TRBV28	TRBJ2-5	NA	NA	TGTGCCAGCAGCCCTGGGACTCCTGACAAGTCCCAGTACTTC	CASSPGTPDKSQYF
TRBV18	TRBJ1-5	TRBD1	NA	TGTGCCAGCTCCCGACAGGGATACAATCAGCCCCAGCATTTT	CASSRQGYNQPQHF
TRBV10-1	TRBJ2-1	TRBD1	NA	TGCGCCAGCGCCTCAACACAGGGGCGCCACAATGAGCAGTTCTTC	CASASTQGRHNEQFF
TRBV27	TRBJ1-2	NA	NA	TGTGCCAGCAGTTTATCCCAGGGGTCGACGGACGGCTACACCTTC	CASSLSQGSTDGYTF
TRBV6-8	TRBJ2-7	NA	few	TGTGCCAGCAGAATAGGTGAGGGGAGCGAGCAGTACTTC	CASRIGEGSEQYF
TRBV11-2	TRBJ2-1	TRBD1	NA	TGTGCCAGCAGCCCGCCGGGACAGGGAAAAAGTGAGCAGTTCTTC	CASSPPGQGKSEQFF
TRBV29-1	TRBJ1-1	NA	NA	TGCAGCGTTGCGGCAGCCTCGATTGAAGCTTTCTTT	CSVAAASIEAFF
TRBV5-1	TRBJ1-3	TRBD1	NA	TGCGCCAGCAGCTTTGGACAGGGGGAGGACACCATATATTTT	CASSFGQGEDTIYF